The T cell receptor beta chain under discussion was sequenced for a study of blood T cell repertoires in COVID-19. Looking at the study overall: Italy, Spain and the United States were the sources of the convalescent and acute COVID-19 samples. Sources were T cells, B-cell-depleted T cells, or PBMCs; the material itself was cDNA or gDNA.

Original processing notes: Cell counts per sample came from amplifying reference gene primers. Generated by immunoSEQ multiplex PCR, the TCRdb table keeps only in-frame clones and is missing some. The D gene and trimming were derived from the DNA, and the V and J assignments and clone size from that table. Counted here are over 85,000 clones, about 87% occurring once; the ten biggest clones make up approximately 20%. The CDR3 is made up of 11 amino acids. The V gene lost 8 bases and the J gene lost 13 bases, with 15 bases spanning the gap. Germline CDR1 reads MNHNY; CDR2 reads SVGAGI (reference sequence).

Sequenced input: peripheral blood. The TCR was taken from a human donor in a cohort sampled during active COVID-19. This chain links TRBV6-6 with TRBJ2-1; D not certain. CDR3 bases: TGTGCCAGCGTTCAGGCTTACATTCAGTTCTTC. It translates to CASVQAYIQFF.